This TCR beta chain was retrieved from a study of blood T cells in healthy people across ages. The second PCR ran about 6 to 11 cycles with a sample-barcoded 5' primer and J-beta primers. TCRdb processed the 5' RACE reads anew with MiXCR; each CDR3 protein has one entry. The sample lists around 2 million distinct CDR3 sequences; approximately 39% were seen once. The CDR3 sequence is 14 residues long. Germline V gene data show CDR1 as SEHNR and CDR2 as FQNEAQ (reference sequence). The V and J ends lost 3 bases and 3 bases respectively, with 11 bases between them. The sample was blood. This TCR was sampled from a human donor in good health. The chain combines TRBV7-9 with TRBJ1-2; D uncertain. The CDR3 DNA follows: TGTGCCAGCAGCTTGGGCAGGATCTACTATGGCTACACCTTC. It is translated as CASSLGRIYYGYTF.